This TCR beta chain was sequenced in a study of T cell responses to AZD1222 COVID-19 vaccine. The CDR3 is made up of 13 amino acids. Per the germline V gene, CDR1 is MNHEY and CDR2 is SMNVEV (reference sequence). V lost 6 bases, J lost 4 bases, and 12 bases lay in between. Some clones are missing from TCRdb's copy, which holds only in-frame ones; the method was immunoSEQ multiplex PCR. This repertoire shows approximately 120,000 clones, 93% found once; its top ten account for 3.1%. The count of this clone is one. The J gene is TRBJ1-1, the V gene TRBV27; D may be TRBD1 (5 bases). The receptor's source is an adult in good health. The sample in question was peripheral blood, obtained on day 0 of AZD1222 vaccination. In DNA, the CDR3 is TGTGCCAGCAGGAGGGGAGGCGGCACTGAAGCTTTCTTT. The encoded protein is CASRRGGGTEAFF.